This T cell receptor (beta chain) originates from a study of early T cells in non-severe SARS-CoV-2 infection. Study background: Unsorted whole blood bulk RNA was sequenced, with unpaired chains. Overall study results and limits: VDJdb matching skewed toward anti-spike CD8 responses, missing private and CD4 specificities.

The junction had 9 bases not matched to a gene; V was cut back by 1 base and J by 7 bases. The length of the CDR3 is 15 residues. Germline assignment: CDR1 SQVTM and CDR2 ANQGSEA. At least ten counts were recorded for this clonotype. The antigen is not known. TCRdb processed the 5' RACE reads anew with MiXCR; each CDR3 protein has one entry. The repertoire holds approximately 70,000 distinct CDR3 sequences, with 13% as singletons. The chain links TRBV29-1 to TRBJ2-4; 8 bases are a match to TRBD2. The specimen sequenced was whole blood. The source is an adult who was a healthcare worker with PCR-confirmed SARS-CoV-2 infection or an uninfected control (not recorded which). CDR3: CSVEGSGGTRNIQYF. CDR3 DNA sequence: TGCAGCGTTGAAGGCTCGGGGGGGACCAGGAACATTCAGTACTTC.